A single sample is the source of the 20 T cell receptor beta chains below, sequenced in a study of blood T cell repertoires in COVID-19. Sequencing used immunoSEQ multiplex PCR; TCRdb keeps in-frame clones, though not all of them. Found here are under 300,000 clones, approximately 90% of them singletons; the top ten hold around 10%. What was sequenced was PBMCs or T cells enriched from blood (not recorded which). The receptors come from a man between 40 and 49 years old who had recovered from COVID-19.

This sequence joins TRBV6-5 and TRBJ1-4, with D maybe TRBD1 (5 bases). V lost 5 bases to trimming and J lost 0 bases, with 10 bases between them. This CDR3 spans 15 amino acids. Germline V gives CDR1 MNHEY, CDR2 SVGAGI. The CDR3 loop is CASSRGGTTNEKLFF. The CDR3 DNA reads TGTGCCAGCAGTCGGGGGGGAACAACTAATGAAAAACTGTTTTTT.

This clone is a singleton in its sample. The genes are TRBV7-8 and TRBJ1-4, with 7 positions matching TRBD1. Germline loops: CDR1 SGHVS, CDR2 FQNEAQ. Trimming at V came to 1 base and at J to 0 bases, leaving 8 bases not matched to a gene. The CDR3 contains 18 residues. The CDR3 sequence: CASSLVLGTEATNEKLFF. In nucleotides, the CDR3 is TGTGCCAGCAGCTTAGTACTCGGGACAGAAGCAACTAATGAAAAACTGTTTTTT.

This chain links TRBV29-1 with TRBJ1-1; 8 positions agree with TRBD1. V lost 3 bases and J lost 4; bases outside the gene matches: 7. In germline, CDR1 is SQVTM, CDR2 ANQGSEA. This CDR3 is built from 14 residues. The CDR3 reads CSVDGDRGGTEAFF. The CDR3 DNA is TGCAGCGTTGATGGAGACAGGGGAGGCACTGAAGCTTTCTTT.

The V call is TRBV7-8, the J call TRBJ1-4, with no clear D. The CDR3 covers 12 residues. CDR1 SGHVS and CDR2 FQNEAQ come from the germline V gene. The V and J ends lost 2 bases and 8 bases respectively, with 6 bases between them. This CDR3 is CASSLFPEKLFF. The CDR3, as DNA: TGTGCCAGCAGCTTATTTCCGGAAAAACTGTTTTTT.

This rearrangement joins TRBV27 to TRBJ1-1; D is perhaps TRBD1 (5 bases). In germline, CDR1 is MNHEY, CDR2 SMNVEV (reference sequence). This CDR3 region has 14 residues. V was clipped by 5 bases and J by 4 bases, with 14 bases between them. The CDR3 region is CASSRWGGGTEAFF. CDR3 in DNA: TGTGCCAGCAGTAGGTGGGGCGGCGGCACTGAAGCTTTCTTT.

V is TRBV5-1 and J is TRBJ1-4; 9 bases map to TRBD1. The CDR3 has 15 residues. Germline trimming cut 0 bases from V and 8 bases from J; bases unmatched to any gene: 5. Germline V gene sequence: CDR1 SGHRS, CDR2 YFSETQ. The CDR3 reads CASSLEWDRAEKLFF. In DNA, the CDR3 is TGCGCCAGCAGCTTGGAATGGGACAGGGCGGAAAAACTGTTTTTT.

This clone was counted a single time. The chain carries TRBV7-9 and TRBJ2-7; 10 positions agree with TRBD2. Germline values: CDR1 SEHNR, CDR2 FQNEAQ (reference sequence). The CDR3 consists of 17 residues. V shed 4 bases and J 0 bases; nucleotides not matched to a gene: 9. In nucleotides, the CDR3 is TGTGCCAGCAGCTCTGACCTAGTAGCGGGGGGCTCCTACGAGCAGTACTTC. Translating it yields CASSSDLVAGGSYEQYF.

V is TRBV29-1 and J is TRBJ2-1; 12 nucleotides match TRBD1. The germline CDR1 and CDR2 sequences are SQVTM and ANQGSEA. J gave up 9 bases and V 7 bases, and 10 bases lay outside the gene matches. This CDR3 spans 14 amino acids. The DNA of the CDR3 is TGCAGCGCCGGGACAGGGGGCTTAGGTGGTGAGCAGTTCTTC. Encoded protein: CSAGTGGLGGEQFF.

The chain employs TRBV7-8 and TRBJ2-7, with unresolved D. Trimming shortened V by 5 bases and J by 4 bases, and 6 bases separated the two germline ends. The CDR3 is made up of 11 amino acids. From germline, CDR1 is SGHVS and CDR2 FQNEAQ. The CDR3 DNA reads TGTGCCAGCAGCCCTGCGTACGAGCAGTACTTC. Its translation: CASSPAYEQYF.

This clone appeared once. The chain uses TRBV5-1 and TRBJ1-2; the match to TRBD1 covers 7 bases. Germline V lookup: CDR1 SGHRS, CDR2 YFSETQ. This CDR3 region has 15 residues. Trimming at V came to 4 bases and at J to 1 base, leaving 7 bases not matched to a gene. The CDR3, as DNA: TGCGCCAGCAGCCTGAGCACAGGGGTTAACTATGGCTACACCTTC. It encodes CASSLSTGVNYGYTF.

V usage is TRBV5-1 and J usage is TRBJ2-5; no clear D. This CDR3 comprises 15 residues. Germline V lookup: CDR1 SGHRS, CDR2 YFSETQ. V was cut by 4 bases and J by 3 bases, with 16 bases left in between. CDR3 loop: CASSRNTLREETQYF. The CDR3 DNA is TGCGCCAGCAGCAGGAACACCCTCCGGGAAGAGACCCAGTACTTC. The whole variable domain, remainder taken from reference TRBV5-1 and TRBJ2-5, is KAGVTQTPRYLIKTRGQQVTLSCSPISGHRSVSWYQQTPGQGLQFLFEYFSETQRNKGNFPGRFSGRQFSNSRSEMNVSTLELGDSALYLCASSRNTLREETQYFGPGTRLLVL.

The chain has TRBV24-1 and TRBJ2-3; 8 positions match TRBD1. CDR1 is KGHDR, CDR2 SFDVKD, per germline. The CDR3 totals 17 residues. Trimming at V came to 6 bases and at J to 1 base, leaving 11 bases not matched to a gene. CDR3 sequence reads: CATSLGTGFSGTDTQYF. CDR3 sequence (DNA): TGTGCCACCAGTCTGGGGACAGGATTCTCGGGCACAGATACGCAGTATTTT.

This clone was picked up one time. CDR3 protein: CASRFPGAGNEQFF. The DNA of the CDR3 is TGTGCCAGCAGGTTCCCGGGAGCTGGAAATGAGCAGTTCTTC. The chain employs TRBV7-9 and TRBJ2-1; D is possibly TRBD2 (6 bases). Trimming removed 6 bases from V and 7 bases from J, with 16 bases in between. CDR1 is SEHNR, CDR2 FQNEAQ, per germline (reference sequence). CDR3 length: 14 amino acids.

The rearrangement joins TRBV27 to TRBJ2-3; weak D call: TRBD2 (6 bases). Germline loops: CDR1 MNHEY, CDR2 SMNVEV (reference sequence). Trimming shortened V by 2 bases and J by 1 base, and 13 bases separated the two germline ends. The CDR3 is 16 residues long. CDR3: CASSLRLGLGTDTQYF. CDR3 bases: TGTGCCAGCAGTTTAAGACTAGGTTTGGGCACAGATACGCAGTATTTT.

V usage is TRBV18 and J usage is TRBJ2-2; 10 bases fit TRBD1. The CDR3 length is 15 residues. CDR1 and CDR2 from the germline V gene are KGHSH and LQKENI. J gave up 5 bases and V 3 bases, and 3 bases lay outside the gene matches. Written as DNA, the CDR3 is TGTGCCAGCTCACCGAGGGGACAGGGGACCGGGGAGCTGTTTTTT. This codes for CASSPRGQGTGELFF.

The rearrangement uses TRBV7-9 and TRBJ2-1; 13 bases fit TRBD2. CDR1 is SEHNR and CDR2 is FQNEAQ in the germline V gene (reference sequence). The CDR3 totals 16 residues. Losses at the gene ends were 5 bases for V and 7 bases for J; bases not matched to a gene: 8. The CDR3 nucleotides are TGTGCCAGCAGCACCCTGACTAGCGGGAGGAATAATGAGCAGTTCTTC. This codes for CASSTLTSGRNNEQFF.

This clone was seen just once. The chain carries TRBV6-4 and TRBJ2-7, with 7 bases identical to TRBD1. Germline loops: CDR1 MRHNA, CDR2 SNTAGT. V shed 2 bases, J shed 4 bases, and the junction held 11 bases outside the gene matches. The CDR3 runs to 16 residues. The CDR3 nucleotides are TGTGCCAGCAGTGACAAAAGGCCCCGGGACAGATACGAGCAGTACTTC. It specifies CASSDKRPRDRYEQYF.

The gene calls are TRBV29-1 and TRBJ2-7; D might be TRBD1 (6 bases). V lost 7 bases, J lost 6 bases, and 16 bases lay in between. The CDR3 sequence is 12 residues long. Per the germline V gene, CDR1 is SQVTM and CDR2 is ANQGSEA. The CDR3 DNA reads as TGCAGCGCTGCACAGGGTTTGAGCGAGCAGTACTTC. This gives the protein CSAAQGLSEQYF.

The chain has TRBV7-3 and TRBJ1-2, with D hard to call. With 5 bases removed from V and 1 base from J, the gap between germline ends came to 11 bases. CDR1 SGHTA and CDR2 FQGTGA come from the germline V gene. The CDR3 length is 14 residues. The CDR3 reads CASSPGRGNYGYTF. The CDR3 coding sequence is TGTGCCAGCAGCCCGGGCCGGGGTAACTATGGCTACACCTTC.

This clone appeared a few times. The rearrangement uses TRBV5-6 and TRBJ1-2; possibly TRBD1 for D (6 bases). Between the trimmed V and J ends, which lost 0 bases and 7 bases, there was a span of 10 bases. Germline assignment: CDR1 SGHDT and CDR2 YYEEEE. The CDR3 loop spans 13 amino acids. The CDR3 nucleotides are TGTGCCAGCAGCTTGGACAGGGCCTCTGGCTACACCTTC. It yields the protein CASSLDRASGYTF.